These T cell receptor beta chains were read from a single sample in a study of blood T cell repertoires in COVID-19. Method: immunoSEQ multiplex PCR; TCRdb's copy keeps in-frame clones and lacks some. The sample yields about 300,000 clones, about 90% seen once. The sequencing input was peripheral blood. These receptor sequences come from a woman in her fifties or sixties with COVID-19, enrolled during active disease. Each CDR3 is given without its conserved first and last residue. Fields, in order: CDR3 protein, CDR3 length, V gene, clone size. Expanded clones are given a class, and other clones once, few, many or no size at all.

CDR3aa: ASSLSLAGVDTQY; len: 13; v_gene: TRBV5-1; abundance: -
CDR3aa: ASQHGTRSYEQY; len: 12; v_gene: TRBV6-5; abundance: -
CDR3aa: ASRTSGSYEQY; len: 11; v_gene: TRBV25-1; abundance: -
CDR3aa: ASGLVSSGNAEAF; len: 13; v_gene: TRBV12-5; abundance: -
CDR3aa: ASSADGGFDSVGGGTQY; len: 17; v_gene: TRBV9; abundance: -
CDR3aa: ASSLVAARGQF; len: 11; v_gene: TRBV12-3/TRBV12-4; abundance: few
CDR3aa: ATQGTGNYGYT; len: 11; v_gene: TRBV2; abundance: -
CDR3aa: ASSYYAPGQGGYT; len: 13; v_gene: TRBV6-5; abundance: -
CDR3aa: ASSQDRANYGYT; len: 12; v_gene: TRBV5-1; abundance: -
CDR3aa: ASSRDSMTYEQY; len: 12; v_gene: TRBV6-5; abundance: -
CDR3aa: ASSSVNRVRTEAF; len: 13; v_gene: TRBV5-6; abundance: -
CDR3aa: ASSFGQGMNEQF; len: 12; v_gene: TRBV7-9; abundance: -
CDR3aa: ASSLGLTSGTGEQY; len: 14; v_gene: TRBV7-9; abundance: -
CDR3aa: ASSVRGWTSGRAEGANVLT; len: 19; v_gene: TRBV9; abundance: -
CDR3aa: ASSLYRTGGGYT; len: 12; v_gene: TRBV11-3; abundance: -
CDR3aa: ASSWGQGATGANVLT; len: 15; v_gene: TRBV5-1; abundance: -
CDR3aa: ASSPQTGGYEQY; len: 12; v_gene: TRBV6-5; abundance: -
CDR3aa: AWSLRVTEAF; len: 10; v_gene: TRBV30; abundance: once